The 22 T cell receptor beta chains given below trace back to one sample, sequenced in a study of graft-versus-host responses after intestinal transplantation. Assay: immunoSEQ multiplex PCR; the TCRdb copy retains only in-frame clones and omits some. The data show about 14,000 clones, roughly two fifths seen once. The authors plated around 200,000 CFSE-labeled responder cells with around 200,000 irradiated, violet-dye-labeled stimulator cells. The sample in question was alloreactive CD8+ T cells from a mixed lymphocyte reaction culture, obtained before intestinal transplant. Specified subset: CFSE-low proliferating T cells sorted from approximately 6-day pre-transplant mixed lymphocyte reaction (GvH or HvG direction). The origin of the receptors is a human patient who received an intestinal transplant.

The chain couples TRBV27 to TRBJ2-1; no clear D. V gave up 2 bases and J gave up 9 bases, with 17 bases separating them. The germline CDR1 and CDR2 sequences are MNHEY and SMNVEV (reference sequence). The CDR3 has 15 residues. The CDR3: CASSLQVGLATEQFF. The CDR3 DNA follows: TGTGCCAGCAGTTTACAGGTGGGTCTGGCGACTGAGCAGTTCTTC.

This clone was observed a few times. V usage is TRBV19 and J usage is TRBJ2-1; 9 bases align to TRBD2. This CDR3 region has 15 residues. V shed 1 base, J shed 8 bases, and the junction held 6 bases outside the gene matches. The germline V gene has CDR1 LNHDA and CDR2 SQIVND (reference sequence). The CDR3 DNA reads as TGTGCCAGTAGTATAGGTGGTAGCGGGAGCGATGAGCAGTTCTTC. Its protein product is CASSIGGSGSDEQFF.

This clone has only a few counts. V usage is TRBV29-1 and J usage is TRBJ1-1; 7 bases are a match to TRBD1. The J segment lost 4 bases and the V segment lost 7 bases, leaving 3 bases of the junction unmatched. From germline, CDR1 is SQVTM and CDR2 ANQGSEA. The CDR3 runs to 11 residues. CDR3 sequence (DNA): TGCAGCGCCACAGGGGCCACTGAAGCTTTCTTT. It translates to CSATGATEAFF.

The V and J genes are TRBV7-3 and TRBJ2-3, with D perhaps TRBD1 (5 bases). V was shortened by 0 bases and J by 1 base, with 5 bases between the two germline ends. Germline loops: CDR1 SGHTA, CDR2 FQGTGA. This CDR3 comprises 14 residues. The CDR3 DNA sequence: TGTGCCAGCAGCTTAACAGGGGGCACAGATACGCAGTATTTT. This gives the protein CASSLTGGTDTQYF.

This clone is medium-sized by share. This chain links TRBV6-5 with TRBJ2-7; 7 bases are shared with TRBD2. The CDR3 totals 15 residues. After removal of 4 bases from V and 2 bases from J, the junction contained 8 bases not matched to a gene. Germline CDR1 is MNHEY and CDR2 is SVGAGI. CDR3 bases: TGTGCCAGCAGTTGGGCGCGGGGGTCCGCCTACGAGCAGTACTTC. Encoded protein: CASSWARGSAYEQYF.

J is TRBJ2-3 and V is TRBV5-1, with 7 positions matching TRBD2. The CDR3 runs 16 residues. CDR1 is SGHRS and CDR2 is YFSETQ in the germline V gene. V gave up 5 bases and J gave up 1 base; unmatched junction bases: 10. The CDR3: CASSHARLARTDTQYF. CDR3 coding DNA: TGCGCCAGCAGTCACGCTAGACTAGCCCGCACAGATACGCAGTATTTT.

This clone has more than one count but fewer than ten. The chain combines TRBV10-2 with TRBJ2-7; no clear D. Trimming took off 1 base at V and 3 bases at J, with 10 bases between the two ends. The CDR3 is 14 residues long. Germline V gene data show CDR1 as WSHSY and CDR2 as SAAADI. In DNA, the CDR3 is TGCGCCAGCAGTGAGTTGATCCTCGGCTACGAGCAGTACTTC. Encoded protein: CASSELILGYEQYF.

The chain carries TRBV4-1 and TRBJ2-7; TRBD1 agrees at 8 bases. The CDR3 is 12 amino acids. Germline V gene lookup returns CDR1 MGHRA and CDR2 YSYEKL. V was clipped by 8 bases and J by 2 bases; unmatched bases: 2. CDR3 residues: CASSTGAYEQYF. CDR3 nucleotides: TGCGCCAGCTCGACAGGGGCCTACGAGCAGTACTTC.

This clone was seen just once. This chain joins TRBV30 and TRBJ2-5; 8 nucleotides align to TRBD2. The V gene's germline CDR1 is GTSNPN and CDR2 SVGIG (reference sequence). Losses at the gene ends were 4 bases for V and 4 bases for J; bases not matched to a gene: 8. CDR3 length: 14 amino acids. This CDR3 is CAWTLGAGVETQYF. CDR3 DNA: TGTGCCTGGACCCTAGGAGCGGGAGTAGAGACCCAGTACTTC.

Relative to its sample, this clone is medium-sized. The chain combines TRBV29-1 with TRBJ1-2, with a tentative D call TRBD1 (5 bases). V dropped 4 bases and J dropped 4 bases, with 13 bases sitting between them. This CDR3 is built from 13 residues. The germline V gene encodes CDR1 SQVTM and CDR2 ANQGSEA. The CDR3: CSVGLGGVYGYTF. DNA for the CDR3: TGCAGCGTTGGGTTGGGGGGGGTCTATGGCTACACCTTC.

This clone was seen only a few times. This sequence joins TRBV4-1 and TRBJ2-7; D is uncertain. The CDR3 is made up of 14 amino acids. The germline V gene encodes CDR1 MGHRA and CDR2 YSYEKL. V gave up 1 base and J gave up 3 bases, with 10 bases separating them. CDR3 sequence reads: CASSQVRGDYEQYF. The CDR3 DNA sequence: TGCGCCAGCAGCCAAGTGCGCGGCGACTACGAGCAGTACTTC.

This clone was seen a few times. The genes are TRBV30 and TRBJ2-3, with D unclear. The CDR3 covers 16 residues. The V end lost 0 bases, the J end lost 0 bases, and 13 bases lay between the germline ends. Germline V gene sequence: CDR1 GTSNPN, CDR2 SVGIG (reference sequence). CDR3 in amino acids: CAWSVIDSLSTDTQYF. The CDR3 DNA is TGTGCCTGGAGTGTTATTGATAGTCTTAGCACAGATACGCAGTATTTT.

This CDR3 reads CASSYSGASYNEQFF. In DNA form, the CDR3 reads TGTGCCAGCAGTTATAGCGGGGCATCCTACAATGAGCAGTTCTTC. The genes are TRBV6-5 and TRBJ2-1, with 8 positions matching TRBD2. From germline, CDR1 is MNHEY and CDR2 SVGAGI. The CDR3 consists of 15 residues. The junction had 2 bases not matched to a gene; V was cut back by 3 bases and J by 1 base.

This clone was counted a few times. The chain employs TRBV2 and TRBJ1-4, with 8 bases fitting TRBD1. Germline V gene sequence: CDR1 SNHLY, CDR2 FYNNEI. The V gene end was trimmed by 7 bases and the J gene end by 3 bases; junction bases not matched to a gene: 7. The CDR3 runs to 15 residues. CDR3 DNA: TGTGCCAGCATTAGCCGGGACAGGCCTAATGAAAAACTGTTTTTT. It is translated as CASISRDRPNEKLFF.

This clone was detected only a few times. The chain links TRBV4-1 to TRBJ2-7, with a tentative D call TRBD1 (6 bases). Trimming shortened V by 2 bases and J by 6 bases, and 11 bases separated the two germline ends. Germline V gene data show CDR1 as MGHRA and CDR2 as YSYEKL. This CDR3 comprises 13 residues. CDR3 coding DNA: TGCGCCAGCAGCCAATTGGGACAACTCGAGCAGTACTTC. It yields the protein CASSQLGQLEQYF.

V and J are TRBV12-5 and TRBJ2-1; perhaps TRBD1 as D (5 bases). V shed 5 bases and J shed 7 bases, with 9 bases lying between them. CDR1 is LGHNT and CDR2 is FRNRAP in the germline V gene. The CDR3 is 12 amino acids. DNA for the CDR3: TGTGCTAGTGGTGTGCAGGGAAATGAGCAGTTCTTC. This translates into CASGVQGNEQFF.

By share, this clone ranks as medium-sized (0.01 to 0.1%). The chain joins TRBV2 to TRBJ1-5; tentatively, D is TRBD1 (6 bases). The ends were cut back, 3 bases at V and 6 bases at J, with 12 bases in the middle. The CDR3 spans 14 residues. Germline V lookup: CDR1 SNHLY, CDR2 FYNNEI. The CDR3 spells CASSEASGVQPQHF. In nucleotides, the CDR3 is TGTGCCAGCAGTGAGGCGTCAGGGGTTCAGCCCCAGCATTTT. Drawing the rest from reference TRBV2 and TRBJ1-5, the complete variable domain is EPEVTQTPSHQVTQMGQEVILRCVPISNHLYFYWYRQILGQKVEFLVSFYNNEISEKSEIFDDQFSVERPDGSNFTLKIRSTKLEDSAMYFCASSEASGVQPQHFGDGTRLSIL.

This clone was detected only a few times. The chain carries TRBV4-1 and TRBJ1-2; TRBD1 is a possible D gene (5 bases). CDR3 length: 16 residues. Germline loops: CDR1 MGHRA, CDR2 YSYEKL. The germline V and J ends were trimmed by 4 bases and 3 bases, with 18 bases remaining between them. CDR3 DNA: TGCGCCAGCAGCCGGAAGACCCAGGGAGGTGACTATGGCTACACCTTC. This sequence encodes CASSRKTQGGDYGYTF.

The chain has TRBV6-6 and TRBJ2-7; no firm D call. Per the germline V gene, CDR1 is MNHNY and CDR2 is SVGAGI (reference sequence). Between the trimmed V and J ends, which lost 2 bases and 4 bases, there was a span of 3 bases. The CDR3 extends over 11 amino acids. CDR3 protein: CASSYLYEQYF. Written as DNA, the CDR3 is TGTGCCAGCAGTTACCTATACGAGCAGTACTTC.

The chain carries TRBV5-1 and TRBJ1-2, with D hard to call. Germline lookup yields CDR1 SGHRS and CDR2 YFSETQ. Trimming removed 2 bases from V and 8 bases from J, with 7 bases in between. The CDR3 extends over 11 amino acids. The CDR3 bases are TGCGCCAGCAGCTTAGGACTCGGCTACACCTTC. Translation gives CASSLGLGYTF.

The chain employs TRBV5-4 and TRBJ1-5; maybe TRBD1 (5 bases). The germline gives CDR1 SGHNT, CDR2 YYREEE (reference sequence). CDR3 length equals 14 residues. V was cut by 4 bases and J by 0 bases, with 8 bases left in between. Written as DNA, the CDR3 is TGTGCCAGCAGCCCTAGGGGTAGCAATCAGCCCCAGCATTTT. Translated, it gives CASSPRGSNQPQHF.

The chain links TRBV27 to TRBJ1-5, with no clear D. V was clipped by 4 bases and J by 8 bases, with 9 bases between them. The CDR3 spans 12 residues. Germline V gene sequence: CDR1 MNHEY, CDR2 SMNVEV (reference sequence). The CDR3 coding sequence is TGTGCCAGCAGTTACTCCGTTGAGCCCCAGCATTTT. Protein sequence: CASSYSVEPQHF.